Sequencing of this T cell receptor (beta chain) was carried out in a study of T cells after posttransplantation cyclophosphamide. This clone was seen a few times. Its specificity is unknown. Study findings and constraints: Later post-transplant blood repertoires were often dominated by donor CD8+ memory clones. Recipient CMV seropositivity and CMV reactivation strongly tracked TRB clonality.

Busulfan-fludarabine conditioning, marrow transplant, and cyclophosphamide on days +3 and +4 were administered. The protocol was immunoSEQ multiplex PCR, while the TCRdb copy is restricted to in-frame clones and leaves out a portion. The sample has some 9,700 clones; approximately 80% are singletons. Germline CDR1 and CDR2: MDHEN and SYDVKM. V lost 2 bases and J lost 0; bases outside the gene matches: 0. The CDR3 totals 14 residues. J is TRBJ1-2 and V is TRBV28; TRBD1 aligns across 7 bases. The source material was PBMCs, sampled roughly 250 weeks after a stem cell transplant with posttransplant cyclophosphamide. This TCR was sampled from a female patient in her 40s who received an allogeneic stem cell transplant from a related donor, was CMV-positive, and had no GVHD. These T cells may partly come from the graft donor. The DNA for the CDR3 is TGTGCCAGCAGTTTAACAGGGGCTAACTATGGCTACACCTTC. Translation: CASSLTGANYGYTF.